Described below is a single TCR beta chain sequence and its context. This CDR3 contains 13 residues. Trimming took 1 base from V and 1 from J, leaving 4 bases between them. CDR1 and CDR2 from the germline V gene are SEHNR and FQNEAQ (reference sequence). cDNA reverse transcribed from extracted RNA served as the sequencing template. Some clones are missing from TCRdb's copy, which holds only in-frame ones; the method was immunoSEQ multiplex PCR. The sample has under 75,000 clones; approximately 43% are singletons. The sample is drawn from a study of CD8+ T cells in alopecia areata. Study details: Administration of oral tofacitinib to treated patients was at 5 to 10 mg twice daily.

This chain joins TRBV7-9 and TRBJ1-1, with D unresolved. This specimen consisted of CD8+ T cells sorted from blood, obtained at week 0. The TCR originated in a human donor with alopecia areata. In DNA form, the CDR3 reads TGTGCCAGCAGCTTAGACCCGAACACTGAAGCTTTCTTT. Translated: CASSLDPNTEAFF.